This T cell receptor beta chain was sequenced in a study of a mutant IDH1 vaccine in newly diagnosed glioma (dated by TCRdb to about 2021). In the study overall: Patients were given eight vaccinations, in weeks 1, 3, 5, 7, 11, 15, 19 and 23, which matched visits V03 through V10. Vaccination started 4-6 weeks after radiotherapy alone, or was given together with temozolomide cycles in the groups whose treatment included chemotherapy. Of the approximately 30 treated patients, approximately 60% were male and 37.5% were female, and a mean age of 40.4 years was recorded. Before enrollment, most patients had been given radiochemotherapy with temozolomide as standard therapy, while the rest had received either radiotherapy alone or temozolomide alone. Six visits were used for peripheral blood collection: V03 (baseline), V05, V07, V10, V12 and V13. Longitudinal TCRB deep sequencing was performed for some 25 treated patients wherever samples were available for exploratory analyses.

On the study overall, not on this receptor specifically: Availability determined which PBMC samples were chosen for TCRB deep sequencing. According to the authors, sample limitations meant that analyses of patient blood samples could not be reproduced. Across multiple MHC alleles, vaccine-induced immune responses were seen in 90% to 95% of patients. Changes in the top peripheral T cell clonotypes picked up by TCRB sequencing did not appear to be linked to pseudoprogression.

Notes on this clone: Its binding antigen is unknown. No much larger clone is present one base from it, and per-base qualities are unavailable.

The time point label on this specimen signifies: week 11, during vaccination. Each vaccine dose, consisting of 300 ug of a 20-mer mutant IDH1 peptide in Montanide, was administered subcutaneously with topical imiquimod. All donors had newly diagnosed IDH1-mutant astrocytomas of WHO grade 3 or 4 that showed loss of nuclear ATRX. The samples were drawn from NOA16, a multicentre, single-arm, open-label phase I trial in Germany that tested a mutant IDH1 peptide vaccine in humans for the first time. The DNeasy Blood and Tissue Kit was used to extract genomic DNA from EDTA blood for TCRB sequencing. To prepare the library, the immunoSEQ multiplex PCR assay was applied. The hsTCRB Kit was used according to the manufacturer's protocol to amplify rearranged TCR beta chain sequences. Sequencing of TCRB libraries was carried out on an Illumina MiSeq. On the study's bioinformatics: Demultiplexing, trimming and gene mapping were performed with the kit vendor's proprietary platform. TCRdb's version of the immuneACCESS table is confined to in-frame rearrangements and falls short of the full clone set. An unresolved V gene accounts for under half of the shortfall where checked; the remainder is of unknown origin. V and J calls and clone size are those listed in that table; D and trimming were worked out from the DNA. This sample lists tens of thousands of clones; 70% to 80% were detected once. The ten largest account for 8% to 8.5% of the sample.

The CDR3, from cysteine to phenylalanine, totals 13 residues. Only the CDR3 DNA is retained, 39 bases long and in frame from the first base. Relative to germline, V is missing 8 bases and J is missing 8 bases, with 11 bases of the junction outside any gene match. The germline V gene sets CDR1 to MNHEY and CDR2 to SVGAGI. The material sequenced was PBMCs, taken from a glioma patient whose treatment included an IDH1 peptide vaccine. The clonotype was recovered from a man aged 35 to 55 with glioma. The V gene is TRBV6-5 and the J gene is TRBJ1-1, with TRBD1 identical over 7 junction bases. This receptor has the CDR3 CASHVRGLAEAFF. Read as DNA, the sequence is TGTGCCAGCCACGTAAGGGGGCTAGCGGAAGCTTTCTTT.